This TCR beta chain was recovered during a study of T cells in Graves' hyperthyroidism and ophthalmopathy. The wider study: Specimen type is peripheral blood, collected at initial diagnosis prior to any treatment.

The table lists this clonotype with many counts. RNA transcripts provided the source from which TCR beta CDR3 regions were amplified. Carried out on the TCR CDR3, a first-round RT-PCR used the HTBI primer set. TCRdb recomputed calls from the multiplex PCR reads with MiXCR, one row per CDR3 protein. The sample carries about 600,000 distinct CDR3 sequences, 13% to 15% recorded once. Trimming removed 5 bases at V and 2 bases at J, with 13 bases between. The germline gives CDR1 LNHNV, CDR2 YYDKDF (reference sequence). This CDR3 spans 15 amino acids. This sequence joins TRBV15 and TRBJ2-1, with a tentative D call TRBD2 (5 bases). This TCR derives from a woman under 30 with Graves' ophthalmopathy. Sequencing was carried out using blood. CDR3 sequence: CATSLNTGTYNEQFF. The DNA of the CDR3 is TGTGCCACCAGCTTAAACACGGGAACCTACAATGAGCAGTTCTTC.